This T cell receptor beta chain is drawn from a study of identical twins. Points from the study as a whole: Fewer insertions were carried by abundant cord blood beta clonotypes, but none was seen in memory repertoires.

This clonotype was observed a few times. Its antigen is unknown. Template switching, a step in the protocol, added a universal primer site, and cDNA carried unique molecular identifiers. TCRdb analysed the 5' RACE reads with MiXCR anew, one entry per CDR3 protein. The data show 300,000 to 400,000 distinct CDR3 sequences, with roughly an eighth seen just once and around 7.2% held by the top ten. These data were also reused for a study on yellow fever vaccine responses in identical twins. In that study: Twins' vaccine T cell response reportedly gave the appearance of partial convergence and partial personalization.

This TCR came from a woman aged 18-30 years in good health. The sequenced material came from CD8+ T cells sorted from blood.

The CDR3 bases are TGCAGTGCTAGTGGCGAACAGGGGGGCCTCGAGAAGATGGCCTACGAGCAGTACGTC. This codes for CSASGEQGGLEKMAYEQYV. The V gene is TRBV20-1, the J gene TRBJ2-7, with TRBD1 matching 8 bases. Germline CDR1 reads DFQATT; CDR2 reads SNEGSKA (reference sequence). Losses at the gene ends were 3 bases for V and 2 bases for J; bases not matched to a gene: 21. The CDR3 sequence is 19 residues long.